This T cell receptor beta chain is drawn from a study of blood T cell repertoires in COVID-19. The wider study: The analysed material was cDNA or gDNA that came from T cells, B-cell-depleted T cells, or PBMCs.

In Seattle, patients joined the study during active infection and were tracked longitudinally. Original handling: Reference gene primers were amplified, and this amplification served to estimate nucleated cell counts. TCRdb's copy holds only in-frame clones and misses some; the assay was immunoSEQ multiplex PCR. The V and J calls and clone size are taken from that table; D and trimming were inferred from the DNA. The data hold about 300,000 clones, with around nine tenths observed a single time. The germline V gene has CDR1 SGHKS and CDR2 YYEKEE (reference sequence). This CDR3 spans 15 amino acids. Unmatched junction bases numbered 8, after V lost 4 bases and J lost 6 bases.

Sequencing used peripheral blood. V and J are TRBV5-5 and TRBJ2-3, with TRBD2 identical over 10 bases. This clonotype was sampled from a woman between 25 and 40 years old with COVID-19, enrolled during active disease. The CDR3 DNA follows: TGTGCCAGCAGCCTCCTGAGCGGGGGGGTGGATACGCAGTATTTT. This encodes CASSLLSGGVDTQYF.